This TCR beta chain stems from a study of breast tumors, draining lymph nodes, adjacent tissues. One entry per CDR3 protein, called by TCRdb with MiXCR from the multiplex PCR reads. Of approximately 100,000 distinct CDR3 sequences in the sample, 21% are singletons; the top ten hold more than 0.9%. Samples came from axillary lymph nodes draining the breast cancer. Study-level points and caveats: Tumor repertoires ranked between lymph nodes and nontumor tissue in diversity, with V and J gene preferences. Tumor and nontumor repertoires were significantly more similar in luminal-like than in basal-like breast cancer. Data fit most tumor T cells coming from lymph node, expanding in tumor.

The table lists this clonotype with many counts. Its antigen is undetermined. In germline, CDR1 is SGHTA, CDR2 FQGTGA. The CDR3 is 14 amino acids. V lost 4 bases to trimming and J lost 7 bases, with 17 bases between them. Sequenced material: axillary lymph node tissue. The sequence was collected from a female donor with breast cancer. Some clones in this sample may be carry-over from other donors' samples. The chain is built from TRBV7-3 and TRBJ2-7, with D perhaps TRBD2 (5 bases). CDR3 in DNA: TGTGCCAGCAGCTCTGAGGGCTCTATGAGTGAGCAGTACTTC. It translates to CASSSEGSMSEQYF.